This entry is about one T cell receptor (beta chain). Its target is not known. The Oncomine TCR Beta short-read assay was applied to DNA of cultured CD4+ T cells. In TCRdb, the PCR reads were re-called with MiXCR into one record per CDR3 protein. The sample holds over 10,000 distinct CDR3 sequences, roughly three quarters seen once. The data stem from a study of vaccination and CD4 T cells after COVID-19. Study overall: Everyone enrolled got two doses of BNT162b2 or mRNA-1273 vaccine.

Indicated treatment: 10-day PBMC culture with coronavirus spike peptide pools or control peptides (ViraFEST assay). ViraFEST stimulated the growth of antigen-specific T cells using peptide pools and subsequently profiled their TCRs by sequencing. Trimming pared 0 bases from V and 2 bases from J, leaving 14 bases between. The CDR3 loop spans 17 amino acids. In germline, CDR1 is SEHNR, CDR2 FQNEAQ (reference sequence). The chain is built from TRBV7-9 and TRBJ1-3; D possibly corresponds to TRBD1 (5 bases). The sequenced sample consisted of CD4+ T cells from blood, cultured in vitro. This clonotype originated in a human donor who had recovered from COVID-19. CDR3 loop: CASSLALREWPGNTIYF. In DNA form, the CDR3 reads TGTGCCAGCAGCTTAGCGCTCAGGGAATGGCCTGGAAACACCATATATTTT. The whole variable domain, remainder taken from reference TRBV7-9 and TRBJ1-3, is DTGVSQNPRHKITKRGQNVTFRCDPISEHNRLYWYRQTLGQGPEFLTYFQNEAQLEKSRLLSDRFSAERPKGSFSTLEIQRTEQGDSAMYLCASSLALREWPGNTIYFGEGSWLTVV.